The clone carrying this T cell receptor (beta chain) was detected only a few times. This CDR3 spans 15 amino acids. Trimming removed 3 bases from V and 5 bases from J, with 14 bases in between. Alongside a J-beta primer mix, a sample-barcoded 5' primer served in a second PCR lasting about 7 to 11 cycles. MiXCR, run by TCRdb on the 5' RACE reads, gives a single entry per CDR3 protein. The sample has around 1,000,000 distinct CDR3 sequences; under 30% are singletons. These data originate in a study of blood T cells in healthy people across ages. This same sample was also taken into another study, of T cells of mothers and their children.

J is TRBJ2-1 and V is TRBV12-3 or TRBV12-4; weak D call: TRBD2 (5 bases). The sample consisted of blood. This sequence originates from a girl aged 2 to 10 in good health. CDR3 residues: CASSFLSLANNEQFF. The CDR3 nucleotides read TGTGCCAGCAGTTTCTTATCATTAGCGAACAATGAGCAGTTCTTC.